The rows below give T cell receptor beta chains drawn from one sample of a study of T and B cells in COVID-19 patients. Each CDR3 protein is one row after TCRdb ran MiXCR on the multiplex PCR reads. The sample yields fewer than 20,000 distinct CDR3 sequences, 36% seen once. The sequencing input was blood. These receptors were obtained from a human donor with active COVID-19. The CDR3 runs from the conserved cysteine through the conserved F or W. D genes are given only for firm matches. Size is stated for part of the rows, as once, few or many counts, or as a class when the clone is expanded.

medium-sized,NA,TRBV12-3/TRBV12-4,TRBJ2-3,TGTGCCAGCAGCCCTTTCCGGGCTACAGATACGCAGTATTTT,CASSPFRATDTQYF
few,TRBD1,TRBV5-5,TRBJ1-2,TGTGCCAGCAGCTTGGCCGTGGACAGGCACTATGGCTACACCTTC,CASSLAVDRHYGYTF
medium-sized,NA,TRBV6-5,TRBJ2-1,TGTGCCAGCAGTTCCACGACAGCTAACTCCTACAATGAGCAGTTCTTC,CASSSTTANSYNEQFF
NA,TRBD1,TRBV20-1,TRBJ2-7,TGCAGTGCCCGGGCCCGGGCAGGGGGAGACTACGAGCAGTACTTC,CSARARAGGDYEQYF
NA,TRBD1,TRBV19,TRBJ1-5,TGTGCCAGCGGATCAGGGGGCTTCTCCAATCAGCCCCAGCATTTT,CASGSGGFSNQPQHF
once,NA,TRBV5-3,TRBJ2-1,TGCGCCAGCAGCTTCCTGAGCTCCTACAATGAGCAGTTCTTC,CASSFLSSYNEQFF
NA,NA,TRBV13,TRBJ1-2,TGTGCCAGCACCCCCGAGGCGGGCGACGGCTACACCTTC,CASTPEAGDGYTF
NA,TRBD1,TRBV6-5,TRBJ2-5,TGTGCCAGCAGTTACGGGACAGGCCAAGAGACCCAGTACTTC,CASSYGTGQETQYF
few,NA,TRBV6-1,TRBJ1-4,TGTGCCAGCAGTGAACGGGGGGAGAATGAAAAACTGTTTTTT,CASSERGENEKLFF
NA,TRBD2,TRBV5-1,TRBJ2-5,TGCGCCAGCAGCTGGGGGACTAGCGGGGGACAAGAGACCCAGTACTTC,CASSWGTSGGQETQYF
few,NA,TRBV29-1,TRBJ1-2,TGCAGCGTTGCAGAGATCTATGGCTACACCTTC,CSVAEIYGYTF
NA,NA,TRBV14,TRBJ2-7,TGTGCCAGCAGCCACCTTAACAGGGTGGATTCCGAGCAGTACTTC,CASSHLNRVDSEQYF
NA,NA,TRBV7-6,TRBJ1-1,TGTGCCAGCGTGGGTAATCGGAACACTGAAGCTTTCTTT,CASVGNRNTEAFF
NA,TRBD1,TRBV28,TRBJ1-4,TGTGCCATCTCAGGGGGAGGTAGTGAAAAACTGTTTTTT,CAISGGGSEKLFF
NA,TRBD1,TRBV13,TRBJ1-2,TGTGCCAGCAGCTTAGGGGGACAGGGGGCATGGGGCTACACCTTC,CASSLGGQGAWGYTF
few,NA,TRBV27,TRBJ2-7,TGTGCCAGCAGTTTACGACAGGTTGACGCCCACTACGAGCAGTACTTC,CASSLRQVDAHYEQYF
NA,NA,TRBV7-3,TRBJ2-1,TGTGCCAGCAGCTTTAGGGAGAGCTCCTACAATGAGCAGTTCTTC,CASSFRESSYNEQFF
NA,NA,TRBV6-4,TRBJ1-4,TGTGCCAGCAGTGACTCGGGGGGGGGACACTTCGCAACTAATGAAAAACTGTTTTTT,CASSDSGGGHFATNEKLFF
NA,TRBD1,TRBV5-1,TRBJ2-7,TGCGCCAGCAGCTTTTGGGACAGGCAGTCCGAGCAGTACTTC,CASSFWDRQSEQYF
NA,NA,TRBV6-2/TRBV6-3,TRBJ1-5,TGTGCCAGCAGCAGTTACAATCAGCCCCAGCATTTT,CASSSYNQPQHF
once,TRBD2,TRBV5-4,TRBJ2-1,TGTGCCAGCAGCCCGGGACTAGCGGGGAGGATTGAGCAGTTCTTC,CASSPGLAGRIEQFF
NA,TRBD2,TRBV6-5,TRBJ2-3,TGTGCCAGCAGTTCGAGCGGGGGGGCCCCAGATACGCAGTATTTT,CASSSSGGAPDTQYF
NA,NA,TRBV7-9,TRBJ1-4,TGTGCCAGCAGCTTACCCAGGCAGATGGAGACTAATGAAAAACTGTTTTTT,CASSLPRQMETNEKLFF
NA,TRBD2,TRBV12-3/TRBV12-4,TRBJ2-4,TGTGCCAGCAGATTAGCGGGGGGGGAGGTAAACATTCAGTACTTC,CASRLAGGEVNIQYF
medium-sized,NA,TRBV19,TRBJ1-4,TGTGCCAGTAGGGACAGACGTAATGAAAAACTGTTTTTT,CASRDRRNEKLFF
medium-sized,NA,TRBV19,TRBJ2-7,TGTGCCAGTAGTATAAGACATGACGCCTACGAGCAGTACTTC,CASSIRHDAYEQYF
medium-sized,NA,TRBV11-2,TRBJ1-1,TGTGCCAGCAGCTTAGACAGCGACACTGAAGCTTTCTTT,CASSLDSDTEAFF
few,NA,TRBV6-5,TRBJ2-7,TGTGCCAGCAGTTACCCGACCTACAAAGGCGAGCAGTACTTC,CASSYPTYKGEQYF
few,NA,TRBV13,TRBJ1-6,TGTGCCAGCAGCTTAACAGGTCTGTCACCCCTCCACTTT,CASSLTGLSPLHF
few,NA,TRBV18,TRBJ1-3,TGTGCCAGCTCACGCGAGGGAAACTCTGGAAACACCATATATTTT,CASSREGNSGNTIYF
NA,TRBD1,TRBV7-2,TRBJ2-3,TGTGCCAGCAGCTCTTGGGACAGGGTCCCAGATACGCAGTATTTT,CASSSWDRVPDTQYF
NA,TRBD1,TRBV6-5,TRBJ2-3,TGTGCCACCAGTGATCTCACAGGGGCGTTCACAGATACGCAGTATTTT,CATSDLTGAFTDTQYF
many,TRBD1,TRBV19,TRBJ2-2,TGTGCCAGTAGTCGGACAGGGGGAAACACCGGGGAGCTGTTTTTT,CASSRTGGNTGELFF
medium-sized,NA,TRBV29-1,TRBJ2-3,TGCAGCGCCCGAATCACAGATACGCAGTATTTT,CSARITDTQYF